Each of the 26 T cell receptor beta chains below was sequenced from the same sample in a study of blood T cell repertoires in COVID-19. The table came from immunoSEQ multiplex PCR; TCRdb's copy has only in-frame clones and leaves some out. The data show about 55,000 clones, more than 80% seen once. Sequences were obtained from peripheral blood. These receptors were taken from a human donor in a cohort sampled during active COVID-19.

This clone was detected only once. The chain carries TRBV6-5 and TRBJ2-7; 10 nucleotides agree with TRBD1. CDR1 MNHEY and CDR2 SVGAGI come from the germline V gene. Losses at the gene ends were 6 bases for V and 6 bases for J; bases not matched to a gene: 11. This CDR3 contains 15 residues. The CDR3 DNA is TGTGCCAGCAGGCCTCCGGGACAGGGGCGCGGCGAGCAGTACTTC. Protein product: CASRPPGQGRGEQYF.

The chain employs TRBV6-4 and TRBJ1-1, with D possibly being TRBD1 (6 bases). There are 14 residues in the CDR3. Trimming took 5 bases from V and 1 from J, leaving 11 bases between them. CDR1 is MRHNA and CDR2 is SNTAGT in the germline V gene. CDR3 in DNA: TGTGCCAGCAGTCCGGGACACACGAACACTGAAGCTTTCTTT. This translates into CASSPGHTNTEAFF.

The CDR3 spells CASSLGQGINTGELFF. The CDR3 bases are TGCGCCAGCAGCCTCGGACAGGGTATAAACACCGGGGAGCTGTTTTTT. The V call is TRBV5-1, the J call TRBJ2-2; 8 nucleotides agree with TRBD1. Germline V CDR1 and CDR2: SGHRS, YFSETQ. The CDR3 covers 16 residues. J gave up 2 bases and V 4 bases, and 7 bases lay outside the gene matches. The variable domain in full, with the rest retrieved from reference TRBV5-1 and TRBJ2-2, is KAGVTQTPRYLIKTRGQQVTLSCSPISGHRSVSWYQQTPGQGLQFLFEYFSETQRNKGNFPGRFSGRQFSNSRSEMNVSTLELGDSALYLCASSLGQGINTGELFFGEGSRLTVL.

This chain links TRBV15 with TRBJ1-5; no firm D call. This CDR3 spans 15 amino acids. The germline V and J ends were trimmed by 0 bases and 7 bases, with 13 bases remaining between them. Germline V lookup: CDR1 LNHNV, CDR2 YYDKDF (reference sequence). The CDR3 region is CATSRDLAGLQPQHF. CDR3 in DNA: TGTGCCACCAGCAGAGATCTGGCAGGTCTGCAGCCCCAGCATTTT.

This chain uses TRBV5-5 with TRBJ2-2, with D perhaps matching TRBD2 (6 bases). The CDR3 covers 13 residues. Germline V gene data show CDR1 as SGHKS and CDR2 as YYEKEE (reference sequence). The V and J ends lost 4 bases and 7 bases respectively, with 11 bases between them. The CDR3 nucleotides read TGTGCCAGCAGCCCCGGGACTGGCGGGGAGCTGTTTTTT. Protein product: CASSPGTGGELFF.

V usage is TRBV5-1 and J usage is TRBJ1-2; D may be TRBD1 (5 bases). V was shortened by 0 bases and J by 4 bases, with 10 bases between the two germline ends. Germline-derived CDR1 and CDR2 are SGHRS and YFSETQ. CDR3 length: 14 amino acids. The CDR3 protein is CASSLDSGSYGYTF. The CDR3 DNA reads as TGCGCCAGCAGCTTGGATTCAGGGTCCTATGGCTACACCTTC.

The genes are TRBV3-1 (or the pseudogene TRBV3-2) and TRBJ1-1, with TRBD1 matching 9 bases. The CDR3 runs to 17 residues. Losses at the gene ends were 6 bases for V and 10 bases for J; bases not matched to a gene: 21. Germline CDR1 LGHDT, CDR2 YNNKEL (reference sequence). CDR3 bases: TGTGCCAGCAGTCCTTGGGGCGGAGACAGGGGGAGAGTGAGAGCTTTCTTT. Translating gives CASSPWGGDRGRVRAFF.

The chain combines TRBV6-5 with TRBJ2-5; a weak D match, TRBD2 (5 bases). Trimming shortened V by 6 bases and J by 7 bases, and 21 bases separated the two germline ends. The CDR3 is 15 amino acids. The germline gives CDR1 MNHEY, CDR2 SVGAGI. CDR3 loop: CASSVSDFPRGTQYF. The CDR3 DNA reads TGTGCCAGCAGCGTTTCGGACTTCCCCCGCGGGACCCAGTACTTC.

CDR3 region: CASSDPSRNTGELFF. The CDR3 nucleotides read TGTGCCAGCAGTGATCCTAGCCGGAACACCGGGGAGCTGTTTTTT. This chain links TRBV2 with TRBJ2-2, with D perhaps TRBD2 (5 bases). V lost 3 bases and J 1 base, leaving 9 bases between the germline ends. In germline, CDR1 is SNHLY, CDR2 FYNNEI. CDR3 size: 15 residues.

V usage is TRBV6-2 or TRBV6-3 and J usage is TRBJ2-2; 10 bases fit TRBD2. The V gene end was trimmed by 4 bases and the J gene end by 6 bases; junction bases not matched to a gene: 11. Germline CDR1 and CDR2: MNHEY and SVGEGT. CDR3 length: 17 amino acids. CDR3 loop: CASSFRTSGDLPGELFF. The CDR3 region has the DNA TGTGCCAGCAGTTTTCGGACTAGCGGCGATCTCCCCGGGGAGCTGTTTTTT.

This clone has more than one count but fewer than ten. This rearrangement joins TRBV30 to TRBJ1-5, with TRBD1 as a possible D gene (6 bases). This CDR3 spans 15 amino acids. The ends were cut back, 2 bases at V and 2 bases at J, with 13 bases in the middle. Germline V lookup: CDR1 GTSNPN, CDR2 SVGIG (reference sequence). CDR3 nucleotides: TGTGCCTGGAGTTACCGGGAGGGGGGCAATCAGCCCCAGCATTTT. Its translation: CAWSYREGGNQPQHF.

The CDR3 is CASSFWPGSTNEKLFF. The CDR3 coding sequence is TGTGCCAGCAGCTTTTGGCCCGGGTCAACTAATGAAAAACTGTTTTTT. V and J are TRBV5-6 and TRBJ1-4; D call uncertain. The CDR3 contains 16 residues. Germline loops: CDR1 SGHDT, CDR2 YYEEEE. V lost 2 bases, J lost 0 bases, and 11 bases lay in between.

The CDR3 sequence is CASSPWAGEAFF. For the CDR3, the DNA is TGTGCCAGCAGCCCATGGGCAGGCGAAGCTTTCTTT. This sequence joins TRBV6-2 or TRBV6-3 and TRBJ1-1; D is unresolved. The V gene lost 6 bases and the J gene lost 8 bases, with 13 bases spanning the gap. This CDR3 region has 12 residues. Per the germline V gene, CDR1 is MNHEY and CDR2 is SVGEGT.

The chain links TRBV9 to TRBJ1-1; D perhaps matches TRBD1 (6 bases). Germline lookup yields CDR1 SGDLS and CDR2 YYNGEE. The CDR3 sequence is 13 residues long. V shed 0 bases and J shed 5 bases, with 8 bases lying between them. DNA for the CDR3: TGTGCCAGCAGCGTAGTAACAGGGACTGAAGCTTTCTTT. Its translation is CASSVVTGTEAFF.

The chain carries TRBV9 and TRBJ1-1, with 7 bases identical to TRBD1. Trimming cost V 0 bases and J 8 bases; bases outside gene matches: 7. The CDR3 spans 14 residues. Germline-derived CDR1 and CDR2 are SGDLS and YYNGEE. The CDR3 DNA reads TGTGCCAGCAGCGTAGGGGACAGCCCGTTAGAAGCTTTCTTT. Protein: CASSVGDSPLEAFF.

This chain links TRBV5-1 with TRBJ1-2, with TRBD1 matching over 8 bases. V dropped 0 bases and J dropped 1; count of bases not matched to a gene: 2. Germline V gene sequence: CDR1 SGHRS, CDR2 YFSETQ. The CDR3 has 15 amino acids. CDR3 residues: CASSLDGQGNYGYTF. CDR3 sequence (DNA): TGCGCCAGCAGCTTGGACGGACAGGGTAACTATGGCTACACCTTC.

V usage is TRBV3-1 (or the pseudogene TRBV3-2) and J usage is TRBJ1-5; tentative D call: TRBD1 (6 bases). Between the trimmed V and J ends, which lost 3 bases and 5 bases, there was a span of 14 bases. The CDR3 has 15 amino acids. CDR1 and CDR2 from the germline V gene are LGHDT and YNNKEL (reference sequence). The CDR3 bases are TGTGCCAGCAGCCAGCTGTCAGGGGCCGATCAGCCCCAGCATTTT. This sequence encodes CASSQLSGADQPQHF.

This clone was seen a single time. This rearrangement joins TRBV3-1 (or the pseudogene TRBV3-2) to TRBJ1-6; D remains unclear. V was clipped by 1 base and J by 5 bases, with 12 bases between them. Germline lookup yields CDR1 LGHDT and CDR2 YNNKEL (reference sequence). The CDR3 loop spans 16 amino acids. In DNA form, the CDR3 reads TGTGCCAGCAGCCAAGGTTCGGGAAGTGATAATTCACCCCTCCACTTT. This translates into CASSQGSGSDNSPLHF.

The V and J genes are TRBV24-1 and TRBJ1-2; possibly TRBD1 for D (6 bases). Trimming stripped 3 bases from V and 4 bases from J, with 14 bases between. The CDR3 length is 15 residues. Germline values: CDR1 KGHDR, CDR2 SFDVKD. CDR3 sequence (DNA): TGTGCCACCAGTGATGCCGTGCAGGGGAGCTATGGCTACACCTTC. Translation gives CATSDAVQGSYGYTF.

The chain combines TRBV11-1 with TRBJ1-3, with D unresolved. CDR3 length: 14 residues. Germline V gene data show CDR1 as SGHAT and CDR2 as FQDESV (reference sequence). V was trimmed by 6 bases and J by 2 bases, leaving 11 bases between them. CDR3 in amino acids: CASSRTTTGNTIYF. Written as DNA, the CDR3 is TGTGCCAGCAGTCGAACAACCACTGGAAACACCATATATTTT.

The chain has TRBV19 and TRBJ2-5, with D maybe TRBD2 (5 bases). CDR1 LNHDA and CDR2 SQIVND come from the germline V gene (reference sequence). This CDR3 spans 13 amino acids. Trimming stripped 4 bases from V and 6 bases from J, with 12 bases between. CDR3 DNA: TGTGCCAGTAGTACTGAGGGCCGTAAGACCCAGTACTTC. The encoded protein is CASSTEGRKTQYF.

The rearrangement joins TRBV5-1 to TRBJ2-2; no firm D call. Between the trimmed V and J ends, which lost 0 bases and 0 bases, there was a span of 12 bases. In germline, CDR1 is SGHRS, CDR2 YFSETQ. The CDR3 length is 17 residues. DNA of the CDR3: TGCGCCAGCAGCTTGGTCCTGGCCGCCCCGAACACCGGGGAGCTGTTTTTT. It translates to CASSLVLAAPNTGELFF.

The genes are TRBV15 and TRBJ1-2; no reliable D call. The germline V gene encodes CDR1 LNHNV and CDR2 YYDKDF (reference sequence). The CDR3 length is 13 residues. V was cut by 3 bases and J by 6 bases, with 11 bases left in between. CDR3 nucleotides: TGTGCCACCAGCAGCGATAAGAGAAATGGCTACACCTTC. This translates into CATSSDKRNGYTF.

This clone was counted a single time. This rearrangement joins TRBV4-1 to TRBJ1-4; 7 bases line up with TRBD1. Germline-derived CDR1 and CDR2 are MGHRA and YSYEKL. CDR3 size: 14 residues. The junction had 7 bases not matched to a gene; V was cut back by 0 bases and J by 12 bases. The CDR3, as DNA: TGCGCCAGCAGCCAAGAAAACAGGGGTCGGCAACTGTTTTTT. Translating gives CASSQENRGRQLFF.

This rearrangement joins TRBV18 to TRBJ2-1, with 13 positions matching TRBD2. Per germline, CDR1 KGHSH and CDR2 LQKENI. The CDR3 consists of 15 residues. V shed 3 bases, J shed 7 bases, and the junction held 3 bases outside the gene matches. The CDR3 nucleotides read TGTGCCAGCTCACCGGGACTAGCGGGAAGAAATGAGCAGTTCTTC. It specifies CASSPGLAGRNEQFF.

The chain combines TRBV11-2 with TRBJ2-1; 11 nucleotides align to TRBD1. The V segment lost 7 bases and the J segment 4 bases; nucleotides outside the gene matches: 6. Germline V gives CDR1 SGHAT, CDR2 FQNNGV. This CDR3 is 15 amino acids long. The CDR3 nucleotides are TGTGCCAGCACCCATGGACAGGGGGCTTACAATGAGCAGTTCTTC. Translation: CASTHGQGAYNEQFF.